This T cell receptor beta chain is from a study of T cells in localized non-small cell lung cancer (TCRdb year 2020). For context, the study as a whole: The study analyzed T cell repertoires of a few hundred early-stage NSCLC patients, comparing tumors and uninvolved tumor-adjacent lungs. The cohort comprised 236 treatment-naïve NSCLC patients with resected, localized lung tumors. The mean age of the NSCLC patients was about 70 years, with 120 to 150 men and 95 to 110 women. General conclusions and limits of the study: A median of approximately 57 of the top 100 tumor clones were detected in paired uninvolved adjacent lung, and some 28 of these tumor clones were also found among the top 100 clones of the paired uninvolved adjacent lung. Because the study design was exploratory, TCR variables were selected using unadjusted p-values without false-discovery rate correction. Higher blood T cell density associated with longer overall survival, while higher adjacent-lung clonality associated with shorter survival. Uninvolved tumor-adjacent lung showed the highest T cell clonality, higher than tumor, which suggests more focused antigenic responses in the uninvolved tumor-adjacent lung. Because multi-region tumor sequencing was not performed, intratumor heterogeneity could not be ruled out.

CDR3 length: 15 amino acids, cysteine to phenylalanine. The sequence is cut down to CDR3 DNA, 45 bases in frame from base 1. V ends up 6 bases short and J 7 bases short, with an unmatched junction base count of 12. The germline V gene sets CDR1 to MNHGY and CDR2 to SAAAGT. The immunoSEQ Assay was used to sequence TCR beta CDR3 regions from DNA. On the study's bioinformatics: T cell density was computed as TCR beta template counts normalized to usable DNA estimated by amplifying housekeeping genes. Richness was estimated with the preseqR package, extrapolating to 400,000 templates for PBMC samples and 120,000 templates for tissue samples. Clonality was defined as one minus Pielou's evenness. Tissue-enriched TCRs were identified by differential abundance testing using productive amino-acid clonotypes, minimum total count 5 and alpha 0.1. The Jaccard Index and the Morisita Overlap Index were used to quantify repertoire overlap between compartments. GLIPH grouped TCR beta CDR3s together with public tetramer-defined viral CDR3s, and a viral motif had to include at least three viral sequences and show V-gene enrichment. The table was pulled from immuneACCESS by TCRdb, which kept in-frame rearrangements only. Such tables lose some clones; where checked, under half of the loss comes from unresolved V genes, and the rest has no known cause. That table is the source of V, J and clone size, and D and trimming were worked out from the DNA. This sample lists 8,500 to 13,000 clones; 40% to 55% were detected once. Of the sample, roughly 4.2% falls within the top ten clones.

This clone was observed a handful of times. Its target antigen remains unknown. No base-level quality is on record; no much larger clone is a single base apart. The chain was built from TRBV6-8 and TRBJ1-5, and 7 bases in between align with TRBD1. The clonotype was recovered from a woman between 35 and 70 years old with stage II squamous cell lung carcinoma. This specimen was lymph node tissue, taken before any cancer treatment. The nucleotides are TGTGCCAGCAGGGGCCAGGGGGGGTGGAGGCAGCCCCAGCATTTT. Its protein is CASRGQGGWRQPQHF.